This T cell receptor beta chain stems from a study of T-cell memory formation after mild COVID-19. The study's findings and limits: Contracting clones from day 15 to 85 showed balanced CD4/CD8; later expanders favored CD4+.

MiXCR was run by TCRdb on the 5' RACE reads, yielding one entry per CDR3 protein. Of 45,000 to 55,000 distinct CDR3 sequences listed, 5.5% to 7.5% were seen once; the top ten hold 1.4%. As for this clonotype: Its antigen remains unidentified.

Sequencing was performed on PBMCs or a T cell subset sorted from them (not recorded which). The TCR was taken from a young man who had mild COVID-19 (a few samples of this study predate the infection). Cell type and time point are not known.

The CDR3 region is CASIGLEAFF. The CDR3 bases are TGTGCCAGTATTGGACTAGAAGCTTTCTTT. The rearrangement links TRBV19 to TRBJ1-1; no clear D. Per germline, CDR1 LNHDA and CDR2 SQIVND (reference sequence). Between the trimmed V and J ends, which lost 7 bases and 8 bases, there was a span of 8 bases. The CDR3 has 10 amino acids.